The 31 T cell receptor beta chains below all came from one sample that was sequenced in a study of blood T cell repertoires in COVID-19. Measured with immunoSEQ multiplex PCR; TCRdb has only the in-frame clones, and not every one. The repertoire has tens of thousands of clones, 84% of them found once; the top ten carry about 5%. Sequencing used peripheral blood. These receptors all stem from a woman between 55 and 75 years old with acute or convalescent COVID-19.

The V and J genes are TRBV5-1 and TRBJ1-1; D is perhaps TRBD1 (6 bases). The V gene lost 6 bases and the J gene lost 4 bases, with 13 bases spanning the gap. This CDR3 has 13 amino acids. Germline-derived CDR1 and CDR2 are SGHRS and YFSETQ. The CDR3 bases are TGCGCCAGCACAACAGGGTCCGGCACTGAAGCTTTCTTT. Protein: CASTTGSGTEAFF. The variable domain in full, with the rest retrieved from reference TRBV5-1 and TRBJ1-1, is KAGVTQTPRYLIKTRGQQVTLSCSPISGHRSVSWYQQTPGQGLQFLFEYFSETQRNKGNFPGRFSGRQFSNSRSEMNVSTLELGDSALYLCASTTGSGTEAFFGQGTRLTVV.

The rearrangement joins TRBV6-6 to TRBJ1-1; the D gene is possibly TRBD1 (6 bases). This CDR3 has 14 amino acids. V was trimmed by 6 bases and J by 2 bases, leaving 13 bases between them. The germline CDR1 and CDR2 sequences are MNHNY and SVGAGI (reference sequence). The CDR3 protein is CASSWTEYNTEAFF. CDR3 bases: TGTGCCAGCAGCTGGACAGAATACAACACTGAAGCTTTCTTT.

The chain joins TRBV10-3 to TRBJ1-1; perhaps TRBD1 as D (6 bases). Trimming removed 1 base at V and 11 bases at J, with 11 bases between. CDR1 ENHRY and CDR2 SYGVKD come from the germline V gene. The CDR3 sequence is 12 residues long. CDR3 DNA: TGTGCCATCAGTGAGTTCCAGGGGACCGCTTTCTTT. Its translation: CAISEFQGTAFF.

V is TRBV30 and J is TRBJ1-2; D is unresolved. Germline V gene lookup returns CDR1 GTSNPN and CDR2 SVGIG (reference sequence). This CDR3 has 15 residues. The ends were cut back, 3 bases at V and 4 bases at J, with 18 bases in the middle. Written as DNA, the CDR3 is TGTGCCTGGAGGGCCCGGGAGTTAGGTTCCTATGGCTACACCTTC. Its protein product is CAWRARELGSYGYTF.

The chain recombines TRBV9 with TRBJ1-4; D call uncertain. V dropped 3 bases and J dropped 5 bases, with 11 bases sitting between them. This CDR3 has 14 amino acids. Per the germline V gene, CDR1 is SGDLS and CDR2 is YYNGEE. CDR3 in DNA: TGTGCCAGCAGCGATACGGGTGCCAATGAAAAACTGTTTTTT. Its protein is CASSDTGANEKLFF.

This chain joins TRBV5-1 and TRBJ2-4; 8 bases agree with TRBD1. Per the germline V gene, CDR1 is SGHRS and CDR2 is YFSETQ. The CDR3 is made up of 15 amino acids. The junction had 8 bases not matched to a gene; V was cut back by 1 base and J by 8 bases. CDR3 sequence reads: CASSLSSRGQYIQYF. The CDR3 DNA follows: TGCGCCAGCAGCTTGTCATCCAGGGGGCAATACATTCAGTACTTC.

The sample holds one count of this clone. The chain is built from TRBV7-2 and TRBJ1-6; weak D call: TRBD1 (5 bases). V lost 2 bases to trimming and J lost 9 bases, with 8 bases between them. CDR3 length: 13 residues. The germline CDR1 and CDR2 sequences are SGHTA and FQGNSA. DNA of the CDR3: TGTGCCAGCAGCTTAAACGGGGGTTCACCCCTCCACTTT. It is translated as CASSLNGGSPLHF.

The genes are TRBV6-5 and TRBJ2-3, with D maybe TRBD2 (6 bases). V lost 2 bases to trimming and J lost 14 bases, with 14 bases between them. This CDR3 is built from 12 residues. The V gene's germline CDR1 is MNHEY and CDR2 SVGAGI. The CDR3 coding sequence is TGTGCCAGCAGTTACGCCCAGGAGGGGCTGTATTTT. Residues: CASSYAQEGLYF.

This clone showed up many times. This chain connects TRBV6-1 to TRBJ1-6; D ambiguous. The CDR3 has 13 residues. Trimming removed 3 bases at V and 7 bases at J, with 7 bases between. Germline values: CDR1 MNHNS, CDR2 SASEGT. This CDR3 is CASSEQENSPLHF. The CDR3 nucleotides read TGTGCCAGCAGTGAGCAGGAAAATTCACCCCTCCACTTT.

The J gene is TRBJ2-6, the V gene TRBV24-1; D is uncertain. CDR3 length equals 16 residues. Deletions cut 5 bases from V and 0 bases from J, with 10 bases between. Germline V gene lookup returns CDR1 KGHDR and CDR2 SFDVKD. Written as DNA, the CDR3 is TGTGCCACCAGTGGAACAGTCGACTCTGGGGCCAACGTCCTGACTTTC. Encoded protein: CATSGTVDSGANVLTF.

This clone came up once. Sequence at one end of the junction differs from germline and may be a read error. The rearrangement uses TRBV12-3 or TRBV12-4 and TRBJ1-2; TRBD1 matches 9 bases. The CDR3 extends over 13 amino acids. The CDR3 DNA is TGTGCCAGCAGCTTAGGACAGGGGCGAGGCTACACCTTC. Amino acid sequence: CASSLGQGRGYTF.

The chain employs TRBV9 and TRBJ1-1; D ambiguous. Germline-derived CDR1 and CDR2 are SGDLS and YYNGEE. Trimming shortened V by 4 bases and J by 2 bases, and 9 bases separated the two germline ends. The CDR3 runs 13 residues. The CDR3, as DNA: TGTGCCAGCAGCTTCACACCAAACACTGAAGCTTTCTTT. Its translation is CASSFTPNTEAFF.

The chain is built from TRBV7-3 and TRBJ2-1, with 10 bases fitting TRBD2. The germline gives CDR1 SGHTA, CDR2 FQGTGA. With 3 bases clipped from V and 2 bases from J, the junction kept 4 bases outside the gene matches. The CDR3 is 16 residues long. The DNA for the CDR3 is TGTGCCAGCAGCTTGGGTAGCGGGGGGACCTACAATGAGCAGTTCTTC. This translates into CASSLGSGGTYNEQFF.

The rearrangement joins TRBV30 to TRBJ1-6, with 9 bases aligning to TRBD1. CDR3 length equals 14 residues. Germline V gene lookup returns CDR1 GTSNPN and CDR2 SVGIG (reference sequence). V was clipped by 3 bases and J by 3 bases; unmatched bases: 0. The chain's CDR3 is CAWRTGGYNSPLHF. The CDR3 DNA follows: TGTGCCTGGAGGACAGGGGGCTATAATTCACCCCTCCACTTT.

The rearrangement uses TRBV6-6 and TRBJ1-2; TRBD1 is a possible D gene (6 bases). V was trimmed by 6 bases and J by 0 bases, leaving 11 bases between them. The germline V gene encodes CDR1 MNHNY and CDR2 SVGAGI (reference sequence). The CDR3 extends over 14 amino acids. CDR3 nucleotides: TGTGCCAGCAGGGGACATTTGTCTAACTATGGCTACACCTTC. This codes for CASRGHLSNYGYTF.

V is TRBV6-4 and J is TRBJ1-1; TRBD1 matches 10 bases. Germline values: CDR1 MRHNA, CDR2 SNTAGT. This CDR3 contains 15 residues. Losses at the gene ends were 4 bases for V and 4 bases for J; bases not matched to a gene: 6. CDR3 protein: CASSVDRGHGTEAFF. CDR3 sequence (DNA): TGTGCCAGCAGTGTCGACAGGGGGCACGGCACTGAAGCTTTCTTT.

The chain uses TRBV11-2 and TRBJ1-1; perhaps TRBD1 as D (5 bases). CDR3 length: 14 residues. Germline CDR1 and CDR2: SGHAT and FQNNGV. With 3 bases removed from V and 1 base from J, the gap between germline ends came to 9 bases. CDR3 sequence reads: CASSLSTGNTEAFF. DNA for the CDR3: TGTGCCAGCAGCTTGTCAACAGGGAACACTGAAGCTTTCTTT.

This clone was seen only a few times. The genes are TRBV18 and TRBJ2-7; D perhaps matches TRBD1 (5 bases). The CDR3 spans 11 residues. V was cut by 2 bases and J by 7 bases, with 6 bases left in between. Per the germline V gene, CDR1 is KGHSH and CDR2 is LQKENI. DNA of the CDR3: TGTGCCAGCTCACCAGCAGGGGAGCAGTACTTC. Protein sequence: CASSPAGEQYF.

V is TRBV5-5 and J is TRBJ1-1; D ambiguous. This CDR3 spans 16 amino acids. In germline, CDR1 is SGHKS, CDR2 YYEKEE (reference sequence). V was pared by 4 bases and J by 0 bases, with 16 bases between. CDR3 in amino acids: CASSHSQSVLNTEAFF. The CDR3, as DNA: TGTGCCAGCAGCCACTCCCAAAGCGTATTGAACACTGAAGCTTTCTTT. Combining the CDR3 with reference TRBV5-5 and TRBJ1-1 gives the whole variable domain DAGVTQSPTHLIKTRGQQVTLRCSPISGHKSVSWYQQVLGQGPQFIFQYYEKEERGRGNFPDRFSARQFPNYSSELNVNALLLGDSALYLCASSHSQSVLNTEAFFGQGTRLTVV.

The chain couples TRBV7-9 to TRBJ2-3; tentative D call: TRBD2 (6 bases). The germline V gene has CDR1 SEHNR and CDR2 FQNEAQ (reference sequence). V lost 1 base, J lost 0 bases, and 8 bases lay in between. The CDR3 totals 15 residues. The CDR3: CASSLGTISTDTQYF. As DNA, the CDR3 is TGTGCCAGCAGCTTAGGGACTATCAGCACAGATACGCAGTATTTT.

In this sample, this clone turned up once. This chain connects TRBV4-1 to TRBJ1-2; possibly TRBD1 for D (6 bases). The germline V gene encodes CDR1 MGHRA and CDR2 YSYEKL. The CDR3 runs to 17 residues. Trimming shortened V by 0 bases and J by 4 bases, and 18 bases separated the two germline ends. The CDR3: CASSQDEGGGTPYGYTF. Written as DNA, the CDR3 is TGCGCCAGCAGCCAAGATGAGGGGGGAGGGACCCCCTATGGCTACACCTTC.

This chain joins TRBV4-1 and TRBJ1-3; weak D call: TRBD1 (6 bases). The germline gives CDR1 MGHRA, CDR2 YSYEKL. Between the trimmed V and J ends, which lost 0 bases and 5 bases, there was a span of 17 bases. CDR3 length: 17 amino acids. The chain's CDR3 is CASSQEGGGGLRNTIYF. In nucleotides, the CDR3 is TGCGCCAGCAGCCAAGAAGGGGGTGGTGGGTTACGAAACACCATATATTTT.

V and J are TRBV19 and TRBJ2-6; 8 bases align to TRBD1. This CDR3 comprises 18 residues. The ends lost 10 bases at V and 1 base at J; junction bases unmatched: 15. Germline CDR1 reads LNHDA; CDR2 reads SQIVND (reference sequence). CDR3 residues: CATRGAGQAPSGANVLTF. CDR3 in DNA: TGTGCCACCAGAGGGGCGGGACAGGCCCCTTCTGGGGCCAACGTCCTGACTTTC.

The chain is built from TRBV25-1 and TRBJ2-7; no clear D. Germline lookup yields CDR1 MGHDK and CDR2 SYGVNS. Trimming stripped 5 bases from V and 2 bases from J, with 7 bases between. The CDR3 runs 12 residues. The CDR3 bases are TGTGCCAGCAGTCAGAACACCTACGAGCAGTACTTC. Translating gives CASSQNTYEQYF.

The gene calls are TRBV13 and TRBJ2-3, with 9 bases matching TRBD1. The V gene's germline CDR1 is PRHDT and CDR2 FYEKMQ (reference sequence). The CDR3 consists of 17 residues. V lost 5 bases and J lost 2; bases outside the gene matches: 11. CDR3: CASSRNPGQGHTDTQYF. The CDR3 DNA reads TGTGCCAGCAGCCGTAACCCGGGACAGGGACACACAGATACGCAGTATTTT.

This clone was detected only a few times. The chain recombines TRBV5-6 with TRBJ1-2; D gene uncertain. This CDR3 contains 12 residues. The germline V gene encodes CDR1 SGHDT and CDR2 YYEEEE. V lost 0 bases to trimming and J lost 10 bases, with 10 bases between them. The CDR3 region has the DNA TGTGCCAGCAGCTTGGATTGGGGAGACTACACCTTC. Translation: CASSLDWGDYTF.

The chain has TRBV15 and TRBJ1-1; the match to TRBD1 covers 7 bases. This CDR3 comprises 14 residues. The junction had 3 bases not matched to a gene; V was cut back by 2 bases and J by 3 bases. Germline V lookup: CDR1 LNHNV, CDR2 YYDKDF (reference sequence). Written as DNA, the CDR3 is TGTGCCACCAGCAGACCCGACAGGGACACTGAAGCTTTCTTT. Translating gives CATSRPDRDTEAFF.

This chain joins TRBV7-3 and TRBJ2-1, with 8 nucleotides matching TRBD2. V lost 2 bases to trimming and J lost 6 bases; unmatched junction nucleotides: 6. The V gene's germline CDR1 is SGHTA and CDR2 FQGTGA. The CDR3 sequence is 15 residues long. The CDR3 here is CASSLGLALANEQFF. The CDR3 nucleotides are TGTGCCAGCAGCTTAGGACTAGCCTTGGCCAATGAGCAGTTCTTC. The variable domain in full, completed from reference TRBV7-3 and TRBJ2-1, reads GAGVSQTPSNKVTEKGKYVELRCDPISGHTALYWYRQSLGQGPEFLIYFQGTGAADDSGLPNDRFFAVRPEGSVSTLKIQRTERGDSAVYLCASSLGLALANEQFFGPGTRLTVL.

This clone occurred a few times. The rearrangement joins TRBV7-2 to TRBJ2-1; 8 nucleotides agree with TRBD2. With V trimmed by 5 bases and J by 6 bases, 15 bases remained unmatched. Germline V gene data show CDR1 as SGHTA and CDR2 as FQGNSA. This CDR3 has 17 residues. The chain's CDR3 is CASSQDGERGYRNEQFF. CDR3 DNA sequence: TGTGCCAGCAGCCAGGACGGGGAGCGGGGGTACCGCAATGAGCAGTTCTTC.

The chain couples TRBV3-1 (or the pseudogene TRBV3-2) to TRBJ1-3, with D perhaps TRBD1 (5 bases). V gave up 4 bases and J gave up 0 bases, with 19 bases separating them. The germline V gene has CDR1 LGHDT and CDR2 YNNKEL (reference sequence). This CDR3 is built from 18 residues. CDR3: CASSPYVHDRSSGNTIYF. CDR3 coding DNA: TGTGCCAGCAGCCCATACGTCCACGACAGAAGCTCTGGAAACACCATATATTTT.

This chain connects TRBV6-1 to TRBJ1-2, with a weak D call TRBD1 (5 bases). Germline V gene data show CDR1 as MNHNS and CDR2 as SASEGT. The V gene lost 3 bases and the J gene lost 2 bases, with 10 bases spanning the gap. The CDR3 has 14 residues. The CDR3 spells CASSDGDRNYGYTF. The CDR3 nucleotides are TGTGCCAGCAGTGACGGTGACAGAAACTATGGCTACACCTTC.